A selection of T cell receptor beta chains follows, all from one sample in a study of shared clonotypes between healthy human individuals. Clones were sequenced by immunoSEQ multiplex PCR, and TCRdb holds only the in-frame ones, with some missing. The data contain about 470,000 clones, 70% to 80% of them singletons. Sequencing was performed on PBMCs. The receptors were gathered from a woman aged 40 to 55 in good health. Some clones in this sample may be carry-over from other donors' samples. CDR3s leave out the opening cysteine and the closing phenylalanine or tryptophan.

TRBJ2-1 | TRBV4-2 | ASSQEGDGYNEQF
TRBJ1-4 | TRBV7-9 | ASSLGQGYSEKLF
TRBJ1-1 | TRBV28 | ASMQGGISEAF
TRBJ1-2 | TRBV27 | ASSLRGGYGYT
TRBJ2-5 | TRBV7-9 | ASSLAPGQGETQY
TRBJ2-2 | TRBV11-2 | ASSFNALANTGELF
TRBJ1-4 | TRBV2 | ASRGLRGPQELF
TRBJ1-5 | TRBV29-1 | SVVIGQQPPH
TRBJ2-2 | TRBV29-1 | SAGTSGRNTGELF
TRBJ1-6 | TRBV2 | ASKLGDNSPLH
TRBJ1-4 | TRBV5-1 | ASSWAGTDGEKLF
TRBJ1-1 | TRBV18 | ASSPGGGVTEAF
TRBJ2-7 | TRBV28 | ASTGTGWNEQY
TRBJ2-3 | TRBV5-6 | ASSLTGSGATDTQY
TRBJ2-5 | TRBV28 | ASSLQGQETQY
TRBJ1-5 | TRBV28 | ASSLRSLSQRPQH
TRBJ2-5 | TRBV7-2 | ASSLAGLKETQY
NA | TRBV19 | ASSLDSSYEQY
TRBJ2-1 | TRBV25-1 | ASSEAGDYNEQF
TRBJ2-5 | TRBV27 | ASRGWANQETQY
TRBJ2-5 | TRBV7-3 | ASSLSGRRETQY
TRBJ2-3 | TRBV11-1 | ASSSRSRSGDTQY
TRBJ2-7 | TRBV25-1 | ASSDPTSGNYEQY
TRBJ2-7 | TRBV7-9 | ASSLGGVGPSAYEQY
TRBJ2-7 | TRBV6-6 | ASSKAGQGSYEQY
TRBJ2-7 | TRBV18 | ASSPPSSYEQY
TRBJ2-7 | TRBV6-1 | ASSEAGTAAYEQY
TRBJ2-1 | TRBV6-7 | ASRPTSGNFDEQF
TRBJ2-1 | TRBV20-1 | SAPTHNEQF
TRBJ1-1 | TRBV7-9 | ASSHSYNTEAF
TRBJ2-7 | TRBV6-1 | ASSVRLAGGPYEQY
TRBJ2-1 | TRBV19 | ASSGGPYNEQF
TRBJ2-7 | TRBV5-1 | ASSPQGGNSYEQY
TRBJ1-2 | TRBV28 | ASSADSRGAYGYT
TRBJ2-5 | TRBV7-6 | ASSRGGETQY
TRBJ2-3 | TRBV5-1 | ASSLAGGIPDTQY
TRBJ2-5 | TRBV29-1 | SVTTARETQY
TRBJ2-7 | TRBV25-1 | ASSAAGMSYEQY
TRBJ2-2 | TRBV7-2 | ASSLGAQVLTGELF
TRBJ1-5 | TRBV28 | ASRTGILSNQPQH
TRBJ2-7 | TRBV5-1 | ASSWGGLADSSEQY
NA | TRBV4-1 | AGSQGGGTGEQY
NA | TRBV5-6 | ASSGSGRNLYEQY
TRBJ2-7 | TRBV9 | ASSVGPPGQGNYEQY
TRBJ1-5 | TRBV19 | ASHQGTGSFQPQH
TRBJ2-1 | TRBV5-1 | ASSLGGGSGRVHEQF
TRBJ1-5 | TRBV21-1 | ASSKWNNSCDQPQH
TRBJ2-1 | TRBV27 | ASSLYGGRPYNEQF
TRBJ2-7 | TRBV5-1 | ASSFGGGWEQY
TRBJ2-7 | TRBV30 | AWKSLWEQY
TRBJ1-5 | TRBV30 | AWSVGQNYQPQH
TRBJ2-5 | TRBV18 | ASSPRLAGEETQY
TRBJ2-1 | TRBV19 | ASSIPLGVGNEQF
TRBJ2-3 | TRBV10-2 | ASSGGLAGGTDTQY
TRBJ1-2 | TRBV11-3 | ASSLGETNYGYT
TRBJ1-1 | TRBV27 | ASSWGAGTEAF
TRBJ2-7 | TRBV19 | ASSPGRGYEQY
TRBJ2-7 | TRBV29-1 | SVESPSGKLAYEQY
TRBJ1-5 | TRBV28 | ASSFQGSNQPQH